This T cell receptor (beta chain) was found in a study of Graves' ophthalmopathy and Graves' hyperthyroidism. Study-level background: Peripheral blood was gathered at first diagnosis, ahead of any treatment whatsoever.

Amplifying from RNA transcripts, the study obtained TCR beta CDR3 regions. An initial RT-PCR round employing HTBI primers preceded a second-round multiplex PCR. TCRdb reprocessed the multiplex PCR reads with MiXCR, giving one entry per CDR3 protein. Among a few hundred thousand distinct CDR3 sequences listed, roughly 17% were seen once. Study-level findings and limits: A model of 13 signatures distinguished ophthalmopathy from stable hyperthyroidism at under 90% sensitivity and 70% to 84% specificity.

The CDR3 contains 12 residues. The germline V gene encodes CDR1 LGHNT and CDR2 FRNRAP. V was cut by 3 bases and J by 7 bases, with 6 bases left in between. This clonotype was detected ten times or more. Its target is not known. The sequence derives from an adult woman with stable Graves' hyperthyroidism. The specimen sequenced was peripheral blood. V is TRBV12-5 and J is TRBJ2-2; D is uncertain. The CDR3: CASGFLDGELFF. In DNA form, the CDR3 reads TGTGCTAGTGGTTTTCTAGACGGGGAGCTGTTTTTT.